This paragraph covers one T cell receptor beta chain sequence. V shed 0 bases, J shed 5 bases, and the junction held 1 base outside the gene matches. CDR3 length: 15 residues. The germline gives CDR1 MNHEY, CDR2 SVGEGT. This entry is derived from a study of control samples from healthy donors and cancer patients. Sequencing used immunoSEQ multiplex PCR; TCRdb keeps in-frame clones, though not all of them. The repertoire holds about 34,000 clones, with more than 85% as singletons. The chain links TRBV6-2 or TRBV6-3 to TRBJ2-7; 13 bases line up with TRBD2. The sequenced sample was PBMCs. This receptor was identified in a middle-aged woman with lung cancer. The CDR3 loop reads CASSYSGLAGDEQYF. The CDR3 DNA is TGTGCCAGCAGTTACTCTGGACTAGCGGGGGACGAGCAGTACTTC.